The sequence of this T cell receptor (beta chain) was determined in a study of blood T cell repertoires in COVID-19. Whole-study context: Acute-phase and convalescent COVID-19 samples originated in the United States, Italy and Spain. T cells, B-cell-depleted T cells, or PBMCs provided the cDNA or gDNA that served as material.

V lost 1 base, J lost 6 bases, and 12 bases lay in between. Germline V gene data show CDR1 as SEHNR and CDR2 as FQNEAQ (reference sequence). The CDR3 length is 14 residues. TCRdb's copy holds only in-frame clones and misses some; the assay was immunoSEQ multiplex PCR. The data show approximately 280,000 clones, around nine tenths seen once. The chain couples TRBV7-9 to TRBJ1-1, with D unclear. This TCR was recovered from a woman in her 30s with COVID-19, enrolled during active disease. The sample comprised peripheral blood. The CDR3 spells CASSLETETPEAFF. In DNA, the CDR3 is TGTGCCAGCAGCTTAGAAACTGAGACACCTGAAGCTTTCTTT.